The next 17 T cell receptor beta chains were all read from a single sample in a study of graft-versus-host responses after intestinal transplantation. Profiled with immunoSEQ multiplex PCR; TCRdb holds only in-frame clones, not every one. The table shows more than 20,000 clones, with around 92% occurring only once. The material was PBMCs, obtained roughly 270 days after intestinal transplant. These receptors all stem from a human patient who received an intestinal transplant, so some T cells may come from the graft donor.

The V call is TRBV19, the J call TRBJ2-5; 7 bases agree with TRBD1. The CDR3 is 16 residues long. The germline V gene encodes CDR1 LNHDA and CDR2 SQIVND (reference sequence). V lost 11 bases and J lost 2; bases outside the gene matches: 17. CDR3 nucleotides: TGTGCCTCAGAACCGGGACAGAGAAAGGGGCAAGAGACCCAGTACTTC. Amino acid sequence: CASEPGQRKGQETQYF.

The V call is TRBV28, the J call TRBJ1-2; 9 nucleotides line up with TRBD1. Germline values: CDR1 MDHEN, CDR2 SYDVKM. This CDR3 is built from 16 residues. V shed 6 bases, J shed 2 bases, and the junction held 10 bases outside the gene matches. CDR3 nucleotides: TGTGCCAGCAGCTTACTACAGGGGGCGCGGAACTATGGCTACACCTTC. It specifies CASSLLQGARNYGYTF.

The gene calls are TRBV29-1 and TRBJ1-1; D remains unclear. Trimming removed 5 bases at V and 4 bases at J, with 8 bases between. The CDR3 is 11 amino acids. Germline values: CDR1 SQVTM, CDR2 ANQGSEA. CDR3 protein: CSVIGVTEAFF. The CDR3 DNA is TGCAGCGTTATCGGTGTCACTGAAGCTTTCTTT.

The sample holds one count of this clone. The V gene is TRBV28, the J gene TRBJ1-4, with D perhaps TRBD1 (5 bases). Trimming removed 1 base at V and 4 bases at J, with 16 bases between. The CDR3 loop spans 17 amino acids. Germline values: CDR1 MDHEN, CDR2 SYDVKM. The CDR3 loop reads CASSLLNGGTGNEKLFF. Here the CDR3 DNA reads TGTGCCAGCAGTTTATTGAACGGGGGGACGGGTAATGAAAAACTGTTTTTT.

V is TRBV28 and J is TRBJ1-1; a possible D gene is TRBD1 (5 bases). This CDR3 is built from 14 residues. The germline V gene encodes CDR1 MDHEN and CDR2 SYDVKM. The ends were cut back, 3 bases at V and 1 base at J, with 9 bases in the middle. The DNA for the CDR3 is TGTGCCAGCAGTTTGGGGAGGGGGAACACTGAAGCTTTCTTT. This translates into CASSLGRGNTEAFF.

The chain uses TRBV27 and TRBJ2-7; TRBD2 matches at 16 bases. Trimming cost V 4 bases and J 3 bases; bases outside gene matches: 6. Germline CDR1 is MNHEY and CDR2 is SMNVEV (reference sequence). This CDR3 is 17 amino acids long. Written as DNA, the CDR3 is TGTGCCAGCAGTTCCGGGACTAGCGGGAGGGGTGGCTACGAGCAGTACTTC. It translates to CASSSGTSGRGGYEQYF.

V usage is TRBV13 and J usage is TRBJ2-2, with D hard to call. Trimming removed 5 bases from V and 2 bases from J, with 3 bases in between. This CDR3 has 12 amino acids. The germline V gene has CDR1 PRHDT and CDR2 FYEKMQ (reference sequence). The CDR3 nucleotides are TGTGCCAGCAGCCTAAACACCGGGGAGCTGTTTTTT. This translates into CASSLNTGELFF.

The chain has TRBV28 and TRBJ2-3; 8 nucleotides agree with TRBD1. The length of the CDR3 is 14 residues. V was clipped by 7 bases and J by 2 bases; unmatched bases: 5. The V gene's germline CDR1 is MDHEN and CDR2 SYDVKM. As DNA, the CDR3 is TGTGCCAGCATTCAGGGGGCCACCACAGATACGCAGTATTTT. It translates to CASIQGATTDTQYF. Full variable domain (rest looked up from reference TRBV28 and TRBJ2-3): DVKVTQSSRYLVKRTGEKVFLECVQDMDHENMFWYRQDPGLGLRLIYFSYDVKMKEKGDIPEGYSVSREKKERFSLILESASTNQTSMYLCASIQGATTDTQYFGPGTRLTVL.

This clone was recorded once. The chain joins TRBV5-6 to TRBJ1-5; 9 bases align to TRBD1. The V gene's germline CDR1 is SGHDT and CDR2 YYEEEE. J lost 6 bases, V lost 1 base, and 5 bases had no gene match. This CDR3 is built from 15 residues. CDR3 protein: CASSLTGGAFQPQHF. For the CDR3, the DNA is TGTGCCAGCAGCTTGACAGGGGGCGCGTTTCAGCCCCAGCATTTT.

The rearrangement uses TRBV5-5 and TRBJ1-4; TRBD1 might be the D (5 bases). Looked up from germline, CDR1 is SGHKS and CDR2 is YYEKEE (reference sequence). CDR3 length: 15 residues. Deletions cut 0 bases from V and 6 bases from J, with 12 bases between. This CDR3 is CASSLAWGGDEKLFF. CDR3 coding DNA: TGTGCCAGCAGCTTGGCGTGGGGGGGAGATGAAAAACTGTTTTTT.

The genes are TRBV9 and TRBJ2-1; D is unclear. The germline V gene encodes CDR1 SGDLS and CDR2 YYNGEE. V was pared by 0 bases and J by 7 bases, with 8 bases between. The CDR3 is 13 amino acids. The CDR3 sequence is CASSVGASNEQFF. CDR3 nucleotides: TGTGCCAGCAGCGTAGGGGCATCAAATGAGCAGTTCTTC.

V gene TRBV7-6 combines with J gene TRBJ1-1; TRBD1 matches 9 bases. After removal of 1 base from V and 7 bases from J, the junction contained 7 bases not matched to a gene. Germline V CDR1 and CDR2: SGHVS, FNYEAQ. CDR3 size: 15 residues. CDR3 in DNA: TGTGCCAGCAGCTTAGTACCGGGACAGGGAGATGAAGCTTTCTTT. Translated: CASSLVPGQGDEAFF.

The rearrangement uses TRBV30 and TRBJ1-2; no clear D gene. The CDR3 is made up of 12 amino acids. Per the germline V gene, CDR1 is GTSNPN and CDR2 is SVGIG (reference sequence). Between the trimmed V and J ends, which lost 1 base and 1 base, there was a span of 4 bases. This CDR3 is CAWSEINYGYTF. The CDR3 DNA reads as TGTGCCTGGAGTGAAATTAACTATGGCTACACCTTC.

This chain joins TRBV28 and TRBJ2-7; D not certain. The CDR3 loop spans 14 amino acids. Germline V gene lookup returns CDR1 MDHEN and CDR2 SYDVKM. The germline V and J ends were trimmed by 0 bases and 3 bases, with 9 bases remaining between them. The CDR3 loop is CASSLWAGDYEQYF. In DNA, the CDR3 is TGTGCCAGCAGTTTATGGGCCGGCGACTACGAGCAGTACTTC.

The chain uses TRBV5-1 and TRBJ2-2; 9 bases align to TRBD2. J gave up 7 bases and V 2 bases, and 9 bases lay outside the gene matches. This CDR3 has 16 residues. Germline assignment: CDR1 SGHRS and CDR2 YFSETQ. For the CDR3, the DNA is TGCGCCAGCAGCTTAGAGGCTAGCGGGATGAACGGGGAGCTGTTTTTT. It yields the protein CASSLEASGMNGELFF.

This rearrangement joins TRBV5-4 to TRBJ2-1; tentatively, D is TRBD1 (6 bases). The CDR3 has 13 amino acids. Deletions cut 4 bases from V and 8 bases from J, with 13 bases between. Germline V gene data show CDR1 as SGHNT and CDR2 as YYREEE (reference sequence). The DNA of the CDR3 is TGTGCCAGCAGCGCGATAACAGGGCATGAGCAGTTCTTC. Protein sequence: CASSAITGHEQFF.

The genes are TRBV19 and TRBJ2-1; 9 bases map to TRBD1. The V gene end was trimmed by 5 bases and the J gene end by 4 bases; junction bases not matched to a gene: 12. CDR3 length: 17 residues. The V gene's germline CDR1 is LNHDA and CDR2 SQIVND (reference sequence). CDR3 bases: TGTGCCAGTAGTTTCTTTACCGGGACAGGGCGGTACAATGAGCAGTTCTTC. It codes for CASSFFTGTGRYNEQFF.